This is a list of T cell receptor beta chains from one sample in a study of shared clonotypes between healthy human individuals. TCRdb's table, derived via immunoSEQ multiplex PCR, lists solely in-frame clones and lacks some. The sample has 2,500,000 or so clones; over 85% are singletons. Sequencing was carried out using naive CD4+ T cells from PBMCs. All receptors derive from a man younger than 35 in good health. Some clones in this sample may be carry-over from other donors' samples. Each CDR3 is given with its conserved first and last residue. Each record gives: D gene, V gene, J gene, clone size, CDR3 protein, CDR3 DNA. The D gene is left open where the match is weak. For some rows the clone size is stated as once, few or many, or as a class when expanded; others skip it.

>TRBD2|TRBV27|TRBJ2-7|NA
CASSAPSGSSKEQYF
TGTGCCAGCAGTGCCCCTAGCGGGAGTTCGAAAGAGCAGTACTTC
>TRBD1|TRBV28|TRBJ1-5|NA
CASTPGQGASNQPQHF
TGTGCCAGCACCCCGGGACAGGGGGCAAGCAATCAGCCCCAGCATTTT
>NA|TRBV11-2|TRBJ1-1|NA
CASSPSDRRGAFF
TGTGCCAGCAGCCCCTCGGACCGGAGAGGGGCTTTCTTT
>TRBD1|TRBV16|TRBJ1-5|NA
CASSQSTHAGRGDQPQHF
TGTGCCAGCAGCCAATCGACACACGCCGGCAGGGGGGATCAGCCCCAGCATTTT
>TRBD2|TRBV4-2|TRBJ2-5|once
CASSSGGYQETQYF
TGTGCCAGCAGCTCCGGGGGGTACCAAGAGACCCAGTACTTC
>NA|TRBV28|TRBJ2-1|NA
CAIRLGDNEQFF
TGTGCGATCCGACTAGGAGACAATGAGCAGTTCTTC
>NA|TRBV30|TRBJ1-3|NA
CAWTHAGNTIYF
TGTGCCTGGACCCATGCTGGAAACACCATATATTTT
>NA|TRBV29-1|TRBJ1-1|NA
CSGLRGLEAFF
TGCAGCGGGCTCCGGGGCCTTGAAGCTTTCTTT
>TRBD2|TRBV7-9|TRBJ2-3|NA
CASRPWSGRNTDTQYF
TGTGCCAGCAGACCTTGGAGCGGGAGGAACACAGATACGCAGTATTTT
>TRBD2|TRBV28|TRBJ2-1|NA
CASSKGSSGNNEQFF
TGTGCCAGCAGTAAAGGGTCTAGCGGGAACAATGAGCAGTTCTTC
>TRBD2|TRBV27|TRBJ2-1|NA
CASSFGGLAGGNEQFF
TGTGCCAGCAGTTTCGGTGGACTAGCGGGTGGAAATGAGCAGTTCTTC
>TRBD2|TRBV6-1|TRBJ2-1|NA
CASSEWGTTSNNEQFF
TGTGCCAGCAGTGAATGGGGGACTACCAGTAACAATGAGCAGTTCTTC
>TRBD1|TRBV6-6|TRBJ1-3|NA
CASSRQGTQGNTIYF
TGTGCCAGCAGTAGACAGGGGACACAAGGAAACACCATATATTTT
>NA|TRBV5-1|TRBJ2-1|once
CASSLGFGVNEQFF
TGCGCCAGCAGCTTGGGTTTTGGGGTCAATGAGCAGTTCTTC
>NA|TRBV5-8|TRBJ2-3|NA
CASSLDQGQGTDTQYF
TGTGCCAGCAGCTTGGATCAGGGTCAGGGCACAGATACGCAGTATTTT
>TRBD1|TRBV30|TRBJ1-2|NA
CAWGGVDRAQGVAPGYTF
TGTGCCTGGGGGGGGGTCGACAGGGCTCAGGGGGTAGCTCCTGGCTACACCTTC
>TRBD1|TRBV10-2|TRBJ2-7|once
CASSERQGAPYEQYF
TGCGCCAGCAGTGAGAGGCAGGGGGCTCCCTACGAGCAGTACTTC
>TRBD2|TRBV7-3|TRBJ2-2|NA
CASSLTGGSGVTGELFF
TGTGCCAGCAGCTTAACGGGCGGGAGCGGCGTCACCGGGGAGCTGTTTTTT
>NA|TRBV18|TRBJ2-7|once
CASSLIADYTYEQYF
TGTGCCAGCTCACTCATAGCGGACTATACCTACGAGCAGTACTTC
>NA|TRBV6-1|TRBJ1-2|NA
CASSGGFGGAAGYGYTF
TGTGCCAGCAGTGGAGGTTTTGGCGGGGCCGCGGGGTATGGCTACACCTTC
>TRBD2|TRBV9|TRBJ2-1|NA
CASSVVGIRAGAGNEQFF
TGTGCCAGCAGCGTAGTAGGGATTCGGGCGGGAGCCGGGAATGAGCAGTTCTTC
>NA|TRBV7-2|TRBJ1-1|NA
CASSLSGALMNTEAFF
TGCGCCAGCAGCTTATCAGGGGCACTCATGAACACTGAAGCTTTCTTT
>NA|TRBV2|TRBJ2-5|NA
CARVKGRDGETQYF
TGTGCCAGGGTGAAGGGCAGGGACGGGGAGACCCAGTACTTC
>NA|TRBV28|TRBJ2-7|NA
CASSFGSEQYF
TGTGCCAGCAGTTTTGGGTCCGAGCAGTACTTC
>TRBD1|TRBV4-1|TRBJ1-4|NA
CASSQGRGGEKLFF
TGCGCCAGCAGCCAAGGCAGGGGGGGTGAAAAACTGTTTTTT
>TRBD2|TRBV15|TRBJ2-1|NA
CATMGRREGPRNEQFF
TGTGCCACCATGGGTCGCCGGGAGGGCCCTCGGAATGAGCAGTTCTTC
>TRBD2|TRBV5-4|TRBJ2-3|NA
CASSLRLAGGSTDTQYF
TGTGCCAGCAGCTTGCGACTAGCGGGAGGGAGCACAGATACGCAGTATTTT
>TRBD1|TRBV7-2|TRBJ2-4|NA
CASSYRTGLAKNIQYF
TGTGCCAGCAGCTACCGGACAGGCCTAGCCAAAAACATTCAGTACTTC
>TRBD1|TRBV28|TRBJ2-7|NA
CASSFSGTGSYEQYF
TGTGCCAGCAGTTTTTCGGGGACAGGTTCCTACGAGCAGTACTTC
>TRBD2|TRBV2|TRBJ2-2|NA
CASNPTSFTGELFF
TGTGCCAGCAACCCGACTAGCTTCACCGGGGAGCTGTTTTTT
>NA|TRBV18|TRBJ2-4|NA
CASSPLSRGKAKNIQYF
TGTGCCAGCTCACCACTCTCAAGGGGGAAGGCCAAAAACATTCAGTACTTC
>NA|TRBV5-4|TRBJ2-1|once
CASSLAGGNYNEQFF
TGTGCCAGCAGCTTGGCCGGGGGCAACTACAATGAGCAGTTCTTC
>NA|TRBV6-5|TRBJ2-2|NA
CASSYEAPGELFF
TGTGCCAGCAGTTACGAAGCGCCCGGGGAGCTGTTTTTT
>TRBD1|TRBV19|TRBJ2-7|NA
CASSTTGFGYEQYF
TGTGCCAGTAGCACGACAGGGTTTGGCTACGAGCAGTACTTC
>TRBD2|TRBV11-2|TRBJ2-3|NA
CASSRGLVSGLDTQYF
TGTGCCAGCAGCAGAGGACTAGTCTCGGGTTTGGATACGCAGTATTTT
>NA|TRBV9|TRBJ2-1|NA
CASSVRGLGGNEQFF
TGTGCCAGCAGCGTACGGGGTCTAGGGGGCAATGAGCAGTTCTTC
>NA|TRBV5-1|TRBJ1-3|NA
CASSLDGGARSGNTIYF
TGCGCCAGCAGCTTGGATGGGGGCGCCCGCTCTGGAAACACCATATATTTT
>NA|TRBV5-1|TRBJ2-7|NA
CASSLGGLAATYEQYF
TGCGCCAGCAGCTTGGGTGGGTTAGCGGCTACCTACGAGCAGTACTTC
>TRBD2|TRBV7-9|TRBJ2-2|NA
CASSLGLAGTGELFF
TGTGCCAGCAGCCTGGGACTAGCGGGGACCGGGGAGCTGTTTTTT
>NA|TRBV11-2|TRBJ2-1|once
CASSLGRGTAYNEQFF
TGTGCCAGCAGCTTGGGCCGCGGGACGGCCTACAATGAGCAGTTCTTC
>TRBD1|TRBV5-1|TRBJ1-1|NA
CASSSGQGRNTEAFF
TGCGCCAGCAGCTCTGGACAGGGGAGGAACACTGAAGCTTTCTTT